This T cell receptor (beta chain) originates from a study of cytomegalovirus exposure and HLA in healthy donors. Study as a whole: As released early, the data held 70 million to 95 million unique TCRs from HLA-typed donors. Overall study findings and caveats: A later analysis reportedly found that, within productive TCRs, an Asian-associated ancestry cluster had fewer N-insertions than the mean observed across the approximately 690 donors. In a later analysis, specific HLA alleles were associated with 16,000 or so TCR beta sequences at a 0.05 false discovery rate.

PCR primers comprised 60 Vbeta and 13 Jbeta primers. The repertoire was sequenced with immunoSEQ multiplex PCR; TCRdb's copy has only in-frame clones and lacks some. This table holds 95,000 to 150,000 clones, around 74% found once. Remarks on this clone: Its antigen is currently unknown.

V gave up 6 bases and J gave up 0 bases, with 11 bases separating them. Germline V lookup: CDR1 KGHSH, CDR2 LQKENI. CDR3 length: 14 amino acids. Sequencing input: PBMCs. The clonotype comes from a man aged 60 to 75 in good health and CMV-seropositive. J is TRBJ1-1 and V is TRBV18; D ambiguous. The CDR3 coding sequence is TGTGCCAGCTCGTACACGGAGATGAACACTGAAGCTTTCTTT. Translated, it gives CASSYTEMNTEAFF.